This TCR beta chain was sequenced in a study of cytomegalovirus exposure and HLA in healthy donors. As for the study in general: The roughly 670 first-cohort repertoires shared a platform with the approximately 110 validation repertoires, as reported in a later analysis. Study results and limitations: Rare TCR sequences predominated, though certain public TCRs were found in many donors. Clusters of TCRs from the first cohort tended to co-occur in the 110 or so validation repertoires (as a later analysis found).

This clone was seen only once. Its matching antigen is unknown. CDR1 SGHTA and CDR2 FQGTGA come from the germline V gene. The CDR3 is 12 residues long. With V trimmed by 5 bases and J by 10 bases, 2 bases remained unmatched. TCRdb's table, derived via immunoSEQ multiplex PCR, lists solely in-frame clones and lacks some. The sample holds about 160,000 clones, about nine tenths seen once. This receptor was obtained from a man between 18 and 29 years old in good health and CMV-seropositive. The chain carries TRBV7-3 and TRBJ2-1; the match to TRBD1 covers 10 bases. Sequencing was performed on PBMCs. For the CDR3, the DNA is TGTGCCAGCAGCGCGGACAGGGGGGAGCAGTTCTTC. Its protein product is CASSADRGEQFF.